The rows below give T cell receptor beta chains drawn from one sample of a study of response to subunit inactivated influenza vaccine. Via MiXCR, TCRdb re-called the RT-PCR reads, giving one row per CDR3 protein. Found here are about 170,000 distinct CDR3 sequences, approximately 11% of them singletons; the top ten hold roughly a third. Material: CD8+ T cells sorted from PBMCs, obtained roughly 24 months after vaccination. The receptors stem from a man aged 50 to 69 who received an inactivated influenza vaccine. Each CDR3 is given with its conserved first and last residue. Fields, in order: CDR3 length, D gene, J gene, V gene, clone size, CDR3 protein, CDR3 DNA. A D gene is named only where the DNA matches it firmly. Only part of the rows carry a size: once, few, many, or a class if the clone is expanded.

>17|.|TRBJ2-3|TRBV27|few
CASSSIGANSGTDTQYF
TGTGCCAGCAGTTCCATCGGGGCCAATTCGGGGACAGATACGCAGTATTTT
>14|TRBD1|TRBJ2-3|TRBV27|many
CASSLQGATDTQYF
TGTGCCAGCAGTTTGCAGGGGGCTACAGATACGCAGTATTTT
>14|.|TRBJ2-1|TRBV29-1|.
CSVFSSEPYNEQFF
TGCAGCGTTTTTTCTAGCGAACCCTACAATGAGCAGTTCTTC
>13|.|TRBJ1-1|TRBV20-1|few
CSARKTRETEAFF
TGCAGTGCTAGGAAGACCCGAGAGACTGAAGCTTTCTTT
>12|.|TRBJ1-6|TRBV28|many
CAGNGHNSPLHF
TGTGCCGGCAACGGCCATAATTCACCCCTCCACTTT
>17|.|TRBJ2-5|TRBV4-3|few
CASSQDGPLRYQETQYF
TGCGCCAGCAGCCAAGATGGGCCCCTAAGGTACCAAGAGACCCAGTACTTC
>14|TRBD2|TRBJ2-1|TRBV12-3/TRBV12-4|many
CASSPGGGGYEQFF
TGTGCCAGCAGTCCCGGGGGCGGGGGGTATGAGCAGTTCTTC
>14|.|TRBJ2-7|TRBV9|few
CASSKWDGSYEQYF
TGTGCCAGCAGCAAATGGGACGGCTCCTACGAGCAGTACTTC
>16|.|TRBJ2-3|TRBV4-2|.
CASSPGGALATDTQYF
TGTGCCAGCAGCCCAGGGGGGGCCCTAGCCACAGATACGCAGTATTTT
>13|TRBD2|TRBJ2-1|TRBV27|.
CASSLSLAGVKFF
TGTGCCAGCAGTTTATCGCTAGCGGGAGTTAAGTTCTTC
>15|.|TRBJ1-5|TRBV28|few
CASTATAYSNQPQHF
TGTGCCAGCACAGCGACAGCGTATAGCAATCAGCCCCAGCATTTT
>15|.|TRBJ2-3|TRBV7-2|few
CASSQGRASTDTQYF
TGTGCCAGCAGCCAAGGCAGGGCTAGCACAGATACGCAGTATTTT
>14|TRBD1|TRBJ2-7|TRBV19|few
CASSIGTGTYEQYF
TGTGCCAGTAGTATCGGGACAGGGACCTACGAGCAGTACTTC
>13|TRBD1|TRBJ2-4|TRBV12-3/TRBV12-4|many
CASSQGTADIQYF
TGTGCCAGCAGTCAAGGGACAGCGGACATTCAGTACTTC
>17|TRBD2|TRBJ2-1|TRBV4-1|many
CASSQDDGLASYNEQFF
TGCGCCAGCAGCCAAGACGACGGACTAGCGTCCTACAATGAGCAGTTCTTC
>12|.|TRBJ2-1|TRBV9|few
CASSVEGSALLF
TGTGCCAGCAGCGTAGAGGGGTCGGCCCTTCTCTTC
>15|.|TRBJ2-7|TRBV6-1|many
CASSTDRYYTYEQYF
TGTGCCAGCAGTACAGACAGGTATTATACCTACGAGCAGTACTTC
>14|.|TRBJ2-7|TRBV7-8|few
CASSLEWGDSLQYF
TGTGCCAGCAGCTTAGAATGGGGGGACAGCCTGCAGTACTTC
>14|.|TRBJ2-5|TRBV20-1|.
CSAREGETLETQYF
TGCAGTGCTAGAGAGGGCGAGACGTTAGAGACCCAGTACTTC
>14|TRBD1|TRBJ2-7|TRBV6-1|.
CASRDDRGVYEQYF
TGTGCCAGCAGAGACGACAGGGGGGTCTACGAGCAGTACTTC
>14|.|TRBJ2-5|TRBV5-6|.
CASMAGQGGETQYF
TGTGCCAGCATGGCGGGCCAGGGGGGAGAGACCCAGTACTTC
>19|TRBD2|TRBJ2-7|TRBV11-1|once
CASSLPTSGSGRGSYEQYF
TGTGCCAGCAGCTTACCCACTAGCGGGAGTGGTAGGGGCTCCTACGAGCAGTACTTC
>15|TRBD1|TRBJ1-3|TRBV2|.
CASSEGTGQVHTIYF
TGTGCCAGCAGTGAAGGAACGGGACAGGTTCACACCATATATTTT
>15|TRBD1|TRBJ2-7|TRBV6-5|few
CASSYYAGTGDEQYF
TGTGCCAGCAGTTACTACGCCGGGACAGGGGACGAGCAGTACTTC
>16|TRBD1|TRBJ2-2|TRBV6-5|.
CASSYLTGGSTGELFF
TGTGCCAGCAGTTACTTGACAGGGGGTAGCACCGGGGAGCTGTTTTTT
>15|TRBD1|TRBJ1-1|TRBV20-1|few
CSANQRQGGRFRAFF
TGCAGTGCTAACCAGCGACAGGGGGGGCGCTTTAGGGCTTTCTTT
>15|.|TRBJ2-1|TRBV11-2|many
CASSWGPDSYNEQFF
TGTGCCAGCAGCTGGGGGCCAGACTCCTACAATGAGCAGTTCTTC
>14|.|TRBJ2-7|TRBV12-3/TRBV12-4|many
CASSFQPTTYEQYF
TGTGCCAGCAGTTTTCAACCCACTACCTACGAGCAGTACTTC
>16|.|TRBJ2-1|TRBV5-1|many
CASSPEWAEVYNEQFF
TGCGCCAGCAGCCCAGAGTGGGCGGAGGTATACAATGAGCAGTTCTTC
>14|.|TRBJ1-6|TRBV12-3/TRBV12-4|few
CASSFAGGDSPLHF
TGTGCCAGCAGCTTTGCAGGAGGGGATTCACCCCTCCACTTT
>13|.|TRBJ2-5|TRBV27|few
CASSFGSQETQYF
TGTGCCAGCAGTTTCGGCAGCCAAGAGACCCAGTACTTC
>16|.|TRBJ2-2|TRBV4-2|.
CASSQDRSPYTGELFF
TGTGCCAGCAGCCAAGATAGGTCTCCATACACCGGGGAGCTGTTTTTT
>15|.|TRBJ2-3|TRBV5-1|.
CASSLQSFLTDTQYF
TGCGCCAGCAGCTTGCAGTCTTTCCTAACAGATACGCAGTATTTT
>16|TRBD1|TRBJ1-3|TRBV4-2|.
CASSQEGTGTGNTIYF
TGTGCCAGCAGCCAAGAGGGGACAGGGACTGGAAACACCATATATTTT
>13|.|TRBJ2-1|TRBV15|many
CATSRDENNEQFF
TGTGCCACCAGCAGAGATGAGAACAATGAGCAGTTCTTC
>15|.|TRBJ2-7|TRBV7-8|once
CASSWWDGIAREQYF
TGTGCCAGCAGCTGGTGGGACGGAATAGCCCGGGAGCAGTACTTC
>12|.|TRBJ2-1|TRBV6-2/TRBV6-3|few
CASSYSYGVQFF
TGTGCCAGCAGTTACTCGTACGGTGTGCAGTTCTTC
>16|.|TRBJ2-1|TRBV4-1|.
CASSQAPGTLYNEQFF
TGCGCCAGCAGCCAAGCTCCAGGGACCCTTTACAATGAGCAGTTCTTC
>15|TRBD2|TRBJ2-5|TRBV28|many
CASSWTSGGQETQYF
TGTGCCAGCAGTTGGACTAGCGGGGGACAAGAGACCCAGTACTTC
>13|.|TRBJ1-1|TRBV5-5|.
CASSMRQVTEAFF
TGTGCCAGCAGCATGCGACAGGTGACTGAAGCTTTCTTT
>14|.|TRBJ2-4|TRBV5-6|.
CASRDGGAKNIQYF
TGTGCCAGCAGAGACGGTGGTGCCAAAAACATTCAGTACTTC
>17|.|TRBJ1-1|TRBV13|few
CASSLNPGISMNTEAFF
TGTGCCAGCAGCTTAAATCCGGGGATCTCCATGAACACTGAAGCTTTCTTT
>15|TRBD2|TRBJ2-3|TRBV29-1|.
CSVESAGARADTQYF
TGCAGCGTTGAGTCGGCGGGAGCTCGGGCAGATACGCAGTATTTT
>14|TRBD1|TRBJ1-1|TRBV12-3/TRBV12-4|few
CASSFGQGVTEAFF
TGTGCCAGCAGTTTTGGACAGGGGGTCACTGAAGCTTTCTTT
>12|.|TRBJ2-1|TRBV11-2|.
CASTMYSNEQFF
TGTGCCAGCACCATGTACTCCAATGAGCAGTTCTTC
>13|.|TRBJ2-5|TRBV28|.
CASSLASQETQYF
TGTGCCAGCAGTTTAGCTAGTCAAGAGACCCAGTACTTC
>15|TRBD1|TRBJ1-4|TRBV28|.
CASSFLTGSNEKLFF
TGTGCCAGCAGTTTCTTGACAGGGTCAAATGAAAAACTGTTTTTT
>13|TRBD1|TRBJ2-1|TRBV6-2/TRBV6-3|few
CASSWTGDNEQFF
TGTGCCAGCAGTTGGACAGGGGACAATGAGCAGTTCTTC